The next 24 T cell receptor beta chains were all read from a single sample in a study of blood T cell repertoires in COVID-19. The table came from immunoSEQ multiplex PCR; TCRdb's copy has only in-frame clones and leaves some out. The table records under 500,000 clones, 85% to 90% of them present only once. The specimen was PBMCs or T cells enriched from blood (not recorded which). The receptors stem from a man aged 25 to 40 who had recovered from COVID-19.

A remark on this clone: The same CDR3 can be traced to other DNA sequences in this sample. This CDR3 reads CASRLLAGGSYNEQFF. The CDR3 DNA follows: TGTGCCAGCAGGTTACTAGCGGGAGGCTCCTACAATGAGCAGTTCTTC. The genes are TRBV28 and TRBJ2-1, with 12 bases aligning to TRBD2. The J segment lost 0 bases and the V segment lost 6 bases, leaving 3 bases of the junction unmatched. This CDR3 comprises 16 residues. Germline values: CDR1 MDHEN, CDR2 SYDVKM.

The chain recombines TRBV7-2 with TRBJ2-7, with 13 nucleotides matching TRBD2. Germline loops: CDR1 SGHTA, CDR2 FQGNSA. The V and J ends lost 4 bases and 7 bases, in that order; junction bases with no gene match: 1. The CDR3 has 13 amino acids. The DNA of the CDR3 is TGTGCCAGCAGCTCGGGACTAGCGGGGGAGCAGTACTTC. Translated, it gives CASSSGLAGEQYF. The full variable domain, with the rest looked up from reference TRBV7-2 and TRBJ2-7, is GAGVSQSPSNKVTEKGKDVELRCDPISGHTALYWYRQSLGQGLEFLIYFQGNSAPDKSGLPSDRFSAERTGGSVSTLTIQRTQQEDSAVYLCASSSGLAGEQYFGPGTRLTVT.

This clone was counted once. The J gene is TRBJ2-1, the V gene TRBV12-3 or TRBV12-4; 9 nucleotides line up with TRBD2. Trimming removed 7 bases from V and 6 bases from J; junction bases left unmatched: 4. The CDR3 contains 13 residues. CDR3 bases: TGTGCCAGCAATCTAGCGGGACTCAATGAGCAGTTCTTC. Its translation: CASNLAGLNEQFF.

This CDR3 is CASTPTGTNTGELFF. The CDR3 DNA reads as TGTGCCAGTACCCCGACAGGGACGAACACCGGGGAGCTGTTTTTT. This chain links TRBV19 with TRBJ2-2, with TRBD1 identical over 7 bases. This CDR3 spans 15 amino acids. The V segment lost 7 bases and the J segment 0 bases; nucleotides outside the gene matches: 5. CDR1 is LNHDA, CDR2 SQIVND, per germline (reference sequence).

The chain links TRBV18 to TRBJ2-1, with 13 bases fitting TRBD2. Per germline, CDR1 KGHSH and CDR2 LQKENI. The CDR3 covers 15 residues. The V gene end was trimmed by 4 bases and the J gene end by 7 bases; junction bases not matched to a gene: 4. The CDR3 loop is CASSQRTSGSNEQFF. The CDR3 DNA reads TGTGCCAGCTCACAGAGGACTAGCGGGAGTAATGAGCAGTTCTTC.

The chain joins TRBV5-5 to TRBJ2-7; TRBD1 matches 9 bases. This CDR3 comprises 13 residues. CDR1 is SGHKS, CDR2 YYEKEE, per germline (reference sequence). Unmatched junction bases numbered 7, after V lost 6 bases and J lost 6 bases. The DNA for the CDR3 is TGTGCCAGCAACCGGGACAGGGTAGGCGAGCAGTACTTC. Protein sequence: CASNRDRVGEQYF.

The chain uses TRBV20-1 and TRBJ1-4; D is ambiguous. Germline V gene sequence: CDR1 DFQATT, CDR2 SNEGSKA (reference sequence). Between the trimmed V and J ends, which lost 3 bases and 5 bases, there was a span of 10 bases. The length of the CDR3 is 13 residues. For the CDR3, the DNA is TGCAGTGCTAGTAACAACGAAAATGAAAAACTGTTTTTT. It specifies CSASNNENEKLFF.

The gene calls are TRBV7-8 and TRBJ1-2; the match to TRBD1 covers 8 bases. V shed 5 bases, J shed 7 bases, and the junction held 6 bases outside the gene matches. CDR1 is SGHVS, CDR2 FQNEAQ, per germline. This CDR3 has 13 amino acids. The CDR3 loop reads CASSVGTGPGYTF. CDR3 DNA sequence: TGTGCCAGCAGCGTTGGGACAGGCCCTGGCTACACCTTC.

The J gene is TRBJ1-1, the V gene TRBV11-2; D possibly corresponds to TRBD1 (5 bases). V lost 7 bases to trimming and J lost 2 bases, with 14 bases between them. This CDR3 spans 14 amino acids. The V gene's germline CDR1 is SGHAT and CDR2 FQNNGV. The CDR3 loop is CASTNTGPNTEAFF. CDR3 in DNA: TGTGCCAGCACTAATACAGGACCTAACACTGAAGCTTTCTTT.

V gene TRBV5-1 combines with J gene TRBJ2-1, with 8 bases matching TRBD1. From germline, CDR1 is SGHRS and CDR2 YFSETQ. CDR3 length: 15 amino acids. V was pared by 0 bases and J by 6 bases, with 5 bases of the junction left unmatched. CDR3 sequence reads: CASSLGQGTPNEQFF. In DNA form, the CDR3 reads TGCGCCAGCAGCTTGGGACAGGGGACCCCCAATGAGCAGTTCTTC.

The rearrangement joins TRBV29-1 to TRBJ1-3, with TRBD1 matching 7 bases. The ends lost 6 bases at V and 4 bases at J; junction bases unmatched: 6. This CDR3 has 13 amino acids. Germline V lookup: CDR1 SQVTM, CDR2 ANQGSEA. This CDR3 is CSVAGTAGNTIYF. CDR3 DNA sequence: TGCAGCGTCGCTGGGACAGCCGGAAACACCATATATTTT.

The CDR3 sequence: CASSTSGRVYNEQFF. In DNA form, the CDR3 reads TGTGCCAGCAGTACTAGCGGGAGGGTTTACAATGAGCAGTTCTTC. The chain joins TRBV11-2 to TRBJ2-1; 13 bases fit TRBD2. The V gene's germline CDR1 is SGHAT and CDR2 FQNNGV. CDR3 length equals 15 residues. The ends lost 6 bases at V and 4 bases at J; junction bases unmatched: 3.

The chain is built from TRBV12-3 or TRBV12-4 and TRBJ2-1, with D possibly being TRBD1 (5 bases). CDR3 length equals 12 residues. The ends were cut back, 6 bases at V and 6 bases at J, with 9 bases in the middle. CDR3 sequence reads: CASSRQLNEQFF. Written as DNA, the CDR3 is TGTGCCAGCAGCCGACAGCTCAATGAGCAGTTCTTC.

The chain carries TRBV28 and TRBJ1-1; 7 bases are shared with TRBD1. The ends lost 5 bases at V and 3 bases at J; junction bases unmatched: 9. In germline, CDR1 is MDHEN, CDR2 SYDVKM. This CDR3 region has 15 residues. The DNA for the CDR3 is TGTGCCAGCAGTACCCCGGGGACAGTAGACACTGAAGCTTTCTTT. It codes for CASSTPGTVDTEAFF. The whole variable domain, remainder taken from reference TRBV28 and TRBJ1-1, is DVKVTQSSRYLVKRTGEKVFLECVQDMDHENMFWYRQDPGLGLRLIYFSYDVKMKEKGDIPEGYSVSREKKERFSLILESASTNQTSMYLCASSTPGTVDTEAFFGQGTRLTVV.

This rearrangement joins TRBV28 to TRBJ2-7; D ambiguous. This CDR3 contains 11 residues. Germline CDR1 reads MDHEN; CDR2 reads SYDVKM. With 10 bases removed from V and 1 base from J, the gap between germline ends came to 8 bases. Here the CDR3 DNA reads TGTGCCACCGTCCCGTCCTACGAGCAGTACTTC. It encodes CATVPSYEQYF.

V is TRBV28 and J is TRBJ2-1; 7 bases agree with TRBD2. V gave up 3 bases and J gave up 4 bases; unmatched junction bases: 9. CDR3 length equals 16 residues. CDR1 and CDR2 (germline): MDHEN, SYDVKM. This CDR3 is CASSLSALASYNEQFF. CDR3 DNA: TGTGCCAGCAGTTTGTCCGCACTAGCGTCTTACAATGAGCAGTTCTTC.

This chain links TRBV21-1 with TRBJ2-1; the table assigns TRBD1, which was not confirmed against the DNA. TRBV21-1 is a pseudogene. The CDR3 loop spans 17 amino acids. The CDR3 is CASSKLKKQDFYNEQFF. CDR3 sequence (DNA): TGTGCCAGCAGCAAATTAAAAAAACAAGATTTCTACAATGAGCAGTTCTTC.

The rearrangement joins TRBV19 to TRBJ2-2; the D gene is possibly TRBD2 (5 bases). From germline, CDR1 is LNHDA and CDR2 SQIVND (reference sequence). This CDR3 has 12 amino acids. With 5 bases removed from V and 9 bases from J, the gap between germline ends came to 10 bases. The CDR3 DNA follows: TGTGCCAGTAGTCCGGGAAACTGGGAGCTGTTTTTT. Its translation is CASSPGNWELFF.

The CDR3 DNA is TGTGCCAGCAGCCACGAAGCGGGCTTCTCCTACGAGCAGTACTTC. Translation gives CASSHEAGFSYEQYF. The chain couples TRBV7-8 to TRBJ2-7, with D possibly being TRBD2 (6 bases). This CDR3 spans 15 amino acids. The V end lost 5 bases, the J end lost 0 bases, and 14 bases lay between the germline ends. CDR1 is SGHVS, CDR2 FQNEAQ, per germline.

The CDR3 spells CASRRQGGSYEQYF. Here the CDR3 DNA reads TGTGCCAGCAGACGACAGGGGGGGTCATACGAGCAGTACTTC. The chain links TRBV6-5 to TRBJ2-7; 9 bases match TRBD1. The CDR3 has 14 amino acids. V lost 6 bases, J lost 4 bases, and 7 bases stayed unmatched. Germline V gene sequence: CDR1 MNHEY, CDR2 SVGAGI.

The chain links TRBV2 to TRBJ2-1; TRBD2 aligns across 9 bases. V dropped 2 bases and J dropped 8; count of bases not matched to a gene: 7. Germline V gives CDR1 SNHLY, CDR2 FYNNEI. The CDR3 totals 15 residues. The CDR3 sequence is CASSERRGLADEQFF. The DNA for the CDR3 is TGTGCCAGCAGTGAAAGGAGGGGACTAGCCGATGAGCAGTTCTTC.

This sequence joins TRBV27 and TRBJ2-2, with 9 bases identical to TRBD2. V was clipped by 2 bases and J by 7 bases; unmatched bases: 8. Germline values: CDR1 MNHEY, CDR2 SMNVEV (reference sequence). The CDR3 totals 16 residues. The CDR3 DNA reads as TGTGCCAGCAGTTTAGGTGGGACTAGCCACATCGGGGAGCTGTTTTTT. Protein sequence: CASSLGGTSHIGELFF.

The rearrangement joins TRBV5-1 to TRBJ2-3; D is unclear. The CDR3 is made up of 14 amino acids. Germline CDR1 is SGHRS and CDR2 is YFSETQ. V dropped 0 bases and J dropped 1 base, with 6 bases sitting between them. For the CDR3, the DNA is TGCGCCAGCAGCTTGGGAGTTGGCACAGATACGCAGTATTTT. This codes for CASSLGVGTDTQYF.

The rearrangement joins TRBV6-5 to TRBJ2-2; D not resolved. Trimming removed 8 bases at V and 4 bases at J, with 8 bases between. The CDR3 is 12 residues long. The germline V gene encodes CDR1 MNHEY and CDR2 SVGAGI. The CDR3 loop reads CASAGSTGELFF. The CDR3 DNA sequence: TGTGCCAGCGCAGGCTCCACCGGGGAGCTGTTTTTT.